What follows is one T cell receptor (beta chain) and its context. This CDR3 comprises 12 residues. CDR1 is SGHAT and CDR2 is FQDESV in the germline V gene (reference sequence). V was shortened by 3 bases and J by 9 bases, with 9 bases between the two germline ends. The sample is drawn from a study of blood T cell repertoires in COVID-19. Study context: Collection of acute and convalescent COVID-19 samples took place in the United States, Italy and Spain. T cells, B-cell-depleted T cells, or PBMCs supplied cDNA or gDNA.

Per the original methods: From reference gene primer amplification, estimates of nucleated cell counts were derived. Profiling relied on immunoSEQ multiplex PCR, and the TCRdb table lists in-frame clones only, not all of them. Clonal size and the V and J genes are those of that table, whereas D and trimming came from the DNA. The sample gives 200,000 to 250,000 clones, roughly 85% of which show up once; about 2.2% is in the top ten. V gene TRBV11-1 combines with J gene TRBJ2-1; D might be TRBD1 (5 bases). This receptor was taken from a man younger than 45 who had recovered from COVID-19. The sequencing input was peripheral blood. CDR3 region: CASSFQGPEQFF. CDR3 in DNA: TGTGCCAGCAGCTTCCAGGGTCCTGAGCAGTTCTTC.